This T cell receptor beta chain derives from a study of T cells in Graves' hyperthyroidism and ophthalmopathy. The germline V and J ends were trimmed by 4 bases and 8 bases, with 15 bases remaining between them. Germline-derived CDR1 and CDR2 are SGHAT and FQDESV (reference sequence). The CDR3 has 14 amino acids. The TCR beta CDR3 regions underwent amplification using RNA transcripts as the source. TCR CDR3 underwent first-round RT-PCR with the HTBI primer set. One entry per CDR3 protein, called by TCRdb with MiXCR from the multiplex PCR reads. The sample holds 610,000 or so distinct CDR3 sequences, 35% to 55% seen once.

The clonotype comes from a young woman with Graves' hyperthyroidism. The rearrangement links TRBV11-1 to TRBJ2-1, with D perhaps matching TRBD2 (6 bases). What was sequenced was peripheral blood or thyroid tissue (not recorded which). CDR3 nucleotide sequence: TGTGCCAGCAGCTCGGGACTGGGGCCGTATGAGCAGTTCTTC. It translates to CASSSGLGPYEQFF.